This T cell receptor beta chain was identified in a study of T cells in localized non-small cell lung cancer. Germline lookup yields CDR1 MDHEN and CDR2 SYDVKM. V shed 5 bases and J shed 0 bases, with 12 bases lying between them. This CDR3 is built from 15 residues. On this clone: The antigen is undetermined.

General study findings and limits: Only one tumor region was sequenced, so heterogeneity remains possible. A median about 62 of the top 100 tumor clones appeared in adjacent lung.

Sequencing used immunoSEQ multiplex PCR; TCRdb keeps in-frame clones, though not all of them. The sample contains tens of thousands of clones, about 85% of which appear only once. The input for sequencing was peripheral blood, taken before any cancer treatment. The V and J genes are TRBV28 and TRBJ2-3; D perhaps matches TRBD2 (7 bases). The sequence derives from a female donor over 55 with stage II squamous cell lung carcinoma. For the CDR3, the DNA is TGTGCCAGCAGTCGGGGGGCGGGGAGCACAGATACGCAGTATTTT. Protein product: CASSRGAGSTDTQYF. Full variable domain (rest looked up from reference TRBV28 and TRBJ2-3): DVKVTQSSRYLVKRTGEKVFLECVQDMDHENMFWYRQDPGLGLRLIYFSYDVKMKEKGDIPEGYSVSREKKERFSLILESASTNQTSMYLCASSRGAGSTDTQYFGPGTRLTVL.